The sequence of this TCR beta chain was determined in a study of blood T cell repertoires in COVID-19. Study summary: The analysed material was cDNA or gDNA that came from T cells, B-cell-depleted T cells, or PBMCs.

Using immunoSEQ multiplex PCR, the repertoire was profiled, and TCRdb retains in-frame clones only, with some absent. The sample yields around 290,000 clones, around 90% seen once. Participant reports of clinical history set cohort assignment. Donors in Cohort 3 who had recovered were those with two negative PCRs, healthcare professional clearance, or resolution of their symptoms. CDR3 size: 12 residues. Looked up from germline, CDR1 is LGHDT and CDR2 is YNNKEL (reference sequence). V was trimmed by 1 base and J by 4 bases, leaving 4 bases between them. The table lists this clone with a few counts. Sequences were obtained from PBMCs or T cells enriched from blood (not recorded which). The clonotype originates from a young woman who had recovered from COVID-19. The chain links TRBV3-1 (or the pseudogene TRBV3-2) to TRBJ1-2; D call uncertain. CDR3 amino acids: CASSQGVYGYTF. The CDR3 DNA reads as TGTGCCAGCAGCCAAGGAGTCTATGGCTACACCTTC.